Below are 4 T cell receptor beta chains sequenced from a single sample in a study of cytomegalovirus exposure and HLA in healthy donors. Primers included in the PCR were 60 Vbeta and 13 Jbeta primers. TCRdb's table, derived via immunoSEQ multiplex PCR, lists solely in-frame clones and lacks some. Altogether about 150,000 clones are present, about three quarters being singletons, with the ten largest covering 1.3% to 1.5%. The specimen was PBMCs. The receptors stem from a man younger than 35 in good health and CMV-seronegative.

In this sample, this clone turned up a few times. This chain links TRBV6-1 with TRBJ2-7; 7 nucleotides line up with TRBD2. CDR3 length equals 15 residues. The germline V gene encodes CDR1 MNHNS and CDR2 SASEGT. V was clipped by 7 bases and J by 0 bases; unmatched bases: 9. CDR3 sequence (DNA): TGTGCCAGCACCTACGGGGGGACTAACTCCTACGAGCAGTACTTC. It codes for CASTYGGTNSYEQYF.

The chain has TRBV14 and TRBJ2-3, with TRBD2 identical over 8 bases. The V segment lost 3 bases and the J segment 0 bases; nucleotides outside the gene matches: 5. Per germline, CDR1 SGHDN and CDR2 FVKESK. The length of the CDR3 is 16 residues. Written as DNA, the CDR3 is TGTGCCAGCAGCCAGGTCGGCGGGAGGAGCACAGATACGCAGTATTTT. Amino acids: CASSQVGGRSTDTQYF.

The chain recombines TRBV7-2 with TRBJ2-7; D might be TRBD1 (6 bases). Trimming left V 5 bases short and J 7 bases short, with 24 bases between. CDR1 is SGHTA and CDR2 is FQGNSA in the germline V gene. The CDR3 has 16 amino acids. The DNA of the CDR3 is TGTGCCAGCAGCCCCCAGGCAGGGACACCGCCAGGGGAGCAGTACTTC. It encodes CASSPQAGTPPGEQYF.

This clone was recorded once. The chain has TRBV6-6 and TRBJ2-5, with D possibly matching TRBD1 (6 bases). Germline loops: CDR1 MNHNY, CDR2 SVGAGI (reference sequence). V lost 5 bases, J lost 0 bases, and 7 bases lay in between. This CDR3 is 13 amino acids long. CDR3 DNA sequence: TGTGCCAGCAGTCGGGACAACCAAGAGACCCAGTACTTC. This sequence encodes CASSRDNQETQYF.